This TCR beta chain is drawn from a study of identical twins. Germline V lookup: CDR1 SGHKS, CDR2 YYEKEE (reference sequence). The CDR3 has 14 residues. J was trimmed by 3 bases and V by 4 bases; bases with no gene match: 6. TCRdb itself ran the 5' RACE reads through MiXCR, one entry per CDR3 protein. The data contain a few hundred thousand distinct CDR3 sequences, just under 10% of them seen just once; the ten biggest clones take up 2.5% to 3%. The sample was also linked to a second study, of yellow fever vaccine responses in identical twins. This second report adds: Vaccine T cell responses of twins reportedly seemed partly convergent and partly personalized.

This clonotype originated in a woman aged 18-29 years in good health. The rearrangement links TRBV5-5 to TRBJ2-7, with 8 nucleotides matching TRBD1. Source material: PBMCs. CDR3 DNA: TGTGCCAGCAGCGCTCCGGGACAGGTCTACGAGCAGTACTTC. Translating it yields CASSAPGQVYEQYF.